The clone carrying this TCR beta chain occurred many times. Its antigen is undetermined. Transcripts of RNA were the source for amplifying TCR beta CDR3 regions. HTBI primers served in a first-round RT-PCR, which a second-round multiplex PCR followed. TCRdb independently ran MiXCR on the multiplex PCR reads; one entry per CDR3 protein. The repertoire holds fewer than 600,000 distinct CDR3 sequences, with roughly 14% as singletons. This specimen comes from a study of Graves' ophthalmopathy and Graves' hyperthyroidism. Study summary: Specimen type is peripheral blood, obtained at initial diagnosis before any treatment.

The authors isolated PBMCs from 8.5 to 10 ml of fresh peripheral blood. Overall study findings and caveats: Ophthalmopathy progression prediction by the model yielded a sensitivity of about 70% and a specificity of just over 72%.

The clonotype comes from a woman in her twenties or thirties with Graves' ophthalmopathy. Source material: blood.

Written as DNA, the CDR3 is TGTGCCAGTGGGGCTTATAGCAATCAGCCCCAGCATTTT. It is translated as CASGAYSNQPQHF. V is TRBV19 and J is TRBJ1-5; tentatively, D is TRBD1 (5 bases). From germline, CDR1 is LNHDA and CDR2 SQIVND (reference sequence). CDR3 size: 13 residues. The germline V and J ends were trimmed by 8 bases and 0 bases, with 8 bases remaining between them.